This record covers a single T cell receptor (gamma chain). This clone is described as large (0.1 to 1%). No cognate antigen has been identified for it. There are no base qualities to consult, and no much larger clone falls within one base. This sample includes further DNA sequences coding for the same CDR3. This record comes from a study of gammadelta T cells in human blood (dated by TCRdb to the early 2020s). Here is what the overall study found, with its caveats: According to the study, polyclonal expansion of innate gamma-delta T cells immediately after birth appeared to be driven by microbial exposure.

Library preparation employed RT-PCR. Sequencing used an Illumina MiSeq. Clone calls in TCRdb were regenerated from the public reads with CATT, after which identical DNA sequences shared one row. The sample table holds 200 to 300 gamma-chain clones, of which about 0.84% were seen once. The top ten clonotypes cover approximately 43% of the sample. At the junction V is shortened by 0 bases and J by 3 bases; bases outside the gene matches: 2. CDR1 and CDR2 are read off the germline V gene (reference sequence) as GITISATS and ISYDGTV. From its cysteine to its phenylalanine, the CDR3 spans 17 amino acids. Here the CDR3 DNA is all that survives: 51 bases in frame from base 1.

This receptor was identified in a human donor. The material sequenced was Vgamma9Vdelta2 gamma-delta T cells from infant blood. The V and J genes are TRGV9 and TRGJP. The DNA reads TGTGCCTTGTGGGAGGTGCTGCAAGAGTTGGGCAAAAAAATCAAGGTATTT. Translation gives CALWEVLQELGKKIKVF.